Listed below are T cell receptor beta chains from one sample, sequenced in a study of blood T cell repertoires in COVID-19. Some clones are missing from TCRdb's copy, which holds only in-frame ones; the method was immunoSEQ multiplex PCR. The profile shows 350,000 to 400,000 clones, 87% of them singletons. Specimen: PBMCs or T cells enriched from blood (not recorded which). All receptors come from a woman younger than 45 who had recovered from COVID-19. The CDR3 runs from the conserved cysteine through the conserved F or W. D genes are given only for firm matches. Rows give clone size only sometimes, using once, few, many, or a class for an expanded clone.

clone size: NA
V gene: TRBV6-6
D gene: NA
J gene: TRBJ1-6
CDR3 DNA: TGTGCCAGCAGTCGAGGACAAATCTATAATTCACCCCTCCACTTT
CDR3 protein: CASSRGQIYNSPLHF

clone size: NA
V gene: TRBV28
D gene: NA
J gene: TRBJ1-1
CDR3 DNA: TGTGCCAGCAGTTTACTGGGCAGGGGCATAAACACTGAAGCTTTCTTT
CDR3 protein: CASSLLGRGINTEAFF

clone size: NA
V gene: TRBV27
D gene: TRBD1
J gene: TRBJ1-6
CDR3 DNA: TGTGCCAGCAGTTTAAGGGGGCCGGTTAATTCACCCCTCCACTTT
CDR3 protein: CASSLRGPVNSPLHF

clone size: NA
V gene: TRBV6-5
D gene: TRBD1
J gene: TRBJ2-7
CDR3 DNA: TGTGCCAGCAGGCTGGGACAGGGAGCCTACGAGCAGTACTTC
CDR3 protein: CASRLGQGAYEQYF

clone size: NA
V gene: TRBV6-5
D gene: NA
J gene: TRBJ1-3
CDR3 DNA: TGTGCCAGCAGTTACTCGAGTGAGGGGGCTGGAAACACCATATATTTT
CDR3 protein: CASSYSSEGAGNTIYF

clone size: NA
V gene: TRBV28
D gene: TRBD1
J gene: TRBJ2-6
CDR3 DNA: TGTGCCAGCAGTTTAGGGACAGGTTATTACTCTGGGGCCAACGTCCTGACTTTC
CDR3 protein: CASSLGTGYYSGANVLTF

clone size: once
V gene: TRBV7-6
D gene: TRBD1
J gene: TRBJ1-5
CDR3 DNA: TGTGCCAGCAGCTTATCTCCAGGGGGGTATGCTCAGCCCCAGCATTTT
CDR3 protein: CASSLSPGGYAQPQHF

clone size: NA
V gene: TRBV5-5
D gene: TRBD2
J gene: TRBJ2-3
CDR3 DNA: TGTGCCAGCAGCTTCCCAGCGGGAACCTCAGATACGCAGTATTTT
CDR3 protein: CASSFPAGTSDTQYF

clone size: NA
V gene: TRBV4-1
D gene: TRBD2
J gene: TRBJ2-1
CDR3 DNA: TGCGCCAGCAGCCAAGATCTTGGCCTAGCGGGAGGGTCGTCCTACAATGAGCAGTTCTTC
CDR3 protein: CASSQDLGLAGGSSYNEQFF

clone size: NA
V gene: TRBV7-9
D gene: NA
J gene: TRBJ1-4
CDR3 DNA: TGTGCCAGCAGCTCGCCGGACACCCTTAATGAAAAACTGTTTTTT
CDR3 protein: CASSSPDTLNEKLFF

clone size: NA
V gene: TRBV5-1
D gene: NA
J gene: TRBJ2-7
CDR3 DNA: TGCGCCAGCAGCCCAGGGCGGGAGCAGTACTTC
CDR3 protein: CASSPGREQYF

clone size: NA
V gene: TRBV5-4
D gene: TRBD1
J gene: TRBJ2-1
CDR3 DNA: TGTGCCAGCAGCATGGGACAGGGGGCAGCCTACAATGAGCAGTTCTTC
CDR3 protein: CASSMGQGAAYNEQFF

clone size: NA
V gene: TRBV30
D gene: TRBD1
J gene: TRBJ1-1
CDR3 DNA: TGTGCCTGGAGTGGAGACAGGGGCACTGAAGCTTTCTTT
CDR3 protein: CAWSGDRGTEAFF

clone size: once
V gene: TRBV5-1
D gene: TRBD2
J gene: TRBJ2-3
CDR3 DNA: TGCGCCAGCAGCTTACGGGGGGTGATCACAGATACGCAGTATTTT
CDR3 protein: CASSLRGVITDTQYF

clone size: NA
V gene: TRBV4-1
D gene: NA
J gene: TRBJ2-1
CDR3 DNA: TGCGCCAGCAGCCAAGATCTAGCAGCTGAGCAGTTCTTC
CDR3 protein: CASSQDLAAEQFF

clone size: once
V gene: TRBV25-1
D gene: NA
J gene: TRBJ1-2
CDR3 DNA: TGTGCCAGCAGTGAAGTGGGAGGGAACTATGGCTACACCTTC
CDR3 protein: CASSEVGGNYGYTF

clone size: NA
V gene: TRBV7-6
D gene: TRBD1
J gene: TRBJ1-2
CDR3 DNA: TGTGCCAGCAGTTCTGGGACAGGAGGGGTTTATGGCTACACCTTC
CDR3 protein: CASSSGTGGVYGYTF

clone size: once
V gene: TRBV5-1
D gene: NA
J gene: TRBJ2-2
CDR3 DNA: TGCGCCAGCAGCTTGAGGCAGGGGAGTATGAACACCGGGGAGCTGTTTTTT
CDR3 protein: CASSLRQGSMNTGELFF

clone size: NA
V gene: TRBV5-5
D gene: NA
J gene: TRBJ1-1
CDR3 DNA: TGTGCCAGCAGCCTAAGATTCGGGATAATGAACACTGAAGCTTTCTTT
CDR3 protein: CASSLRFGIMNTEAFF

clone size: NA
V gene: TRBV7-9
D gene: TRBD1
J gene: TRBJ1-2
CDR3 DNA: TGTGCCAGCAGTCTGATTCCGGGACAGAATACCCTTGGGGGCTACACCTTC
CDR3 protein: CASSLIPGQNTLGGYTF

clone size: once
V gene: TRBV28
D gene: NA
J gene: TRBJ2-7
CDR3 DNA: TGTGCCAGCAGTTTCCCCCCCGCAGATGGGCTTTACGAGCAGTACTTC
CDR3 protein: CASSFPPADGLYEQYF

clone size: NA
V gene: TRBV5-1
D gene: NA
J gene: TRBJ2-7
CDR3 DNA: TGCGCCAGCAGCTTGGAAGGGGGGCGAAGGGAGGGGCAGTACTTC
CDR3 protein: CASSLEGGRREGQYF

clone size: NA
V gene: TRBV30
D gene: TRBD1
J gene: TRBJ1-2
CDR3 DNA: TGTGCCTGGAGTACCCAGGGGGCTAACTATGGCTACACCTTC
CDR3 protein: CAWSTQGANYGYTF

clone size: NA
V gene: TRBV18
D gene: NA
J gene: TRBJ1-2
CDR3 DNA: TGTGCCAGCTTACGGGACAACCCGGCCCCTTTCAACTATGGCTACACCTTC
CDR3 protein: CASLRDNPAPFNYGYTF